The source of this TCR beta chain is a study of blood T cell repertoires in COVID-19. Overall study context: PBMCs, B-cell-depleted T cells, or T cells were the source of the cDNA or gDNA that made up the material.

Under the authors' procedure: Nucleated cell counts were estimated from reference gene primer amplification. Profiled with immunoSEQ multiplex PCR; TCRdb holds only in-frame clones, not every one. From that table come the V and J calls and clone size; the DNA was used to work out D and trimming. This sample carries about 40,000 clones, 86% of them seen once, and the ten largest clones take around a fifth. CDR3 length: 15 amino acids. The germline gives CDR1 LNHNV, CDR2 YYDKDF (reference sequence). Trimming took 0 bases from V and 5 from J, leaving 13 bases between them. The clonotype comes from a man aged 50 to 59 in a cohort sampled during active COVID-19. V and J are TRBV15 and TRBJ2-5, with unresolved D. Sequenced material: peripheral blood. The CDR3 DNA sequence: TGTGCCACCAGCAGAGACCCCGGAGTTAGTGAGACCCAGTACTTC. It translates to CATSRDPGVSETQYF.